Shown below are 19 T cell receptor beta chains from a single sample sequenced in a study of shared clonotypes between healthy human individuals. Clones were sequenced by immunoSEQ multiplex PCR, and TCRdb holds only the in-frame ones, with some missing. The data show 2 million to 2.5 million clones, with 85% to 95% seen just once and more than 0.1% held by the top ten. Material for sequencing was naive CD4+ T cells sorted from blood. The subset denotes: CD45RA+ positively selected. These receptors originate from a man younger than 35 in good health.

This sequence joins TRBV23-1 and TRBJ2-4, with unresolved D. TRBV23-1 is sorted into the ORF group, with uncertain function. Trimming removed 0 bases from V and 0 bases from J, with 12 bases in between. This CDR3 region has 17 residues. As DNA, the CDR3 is TGCGCCAGCAGTCAATCCGGTTTGTTGGGAGCCAAAAACATTCAGTACTTC. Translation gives CASSQSGLLGAKNIQYF.

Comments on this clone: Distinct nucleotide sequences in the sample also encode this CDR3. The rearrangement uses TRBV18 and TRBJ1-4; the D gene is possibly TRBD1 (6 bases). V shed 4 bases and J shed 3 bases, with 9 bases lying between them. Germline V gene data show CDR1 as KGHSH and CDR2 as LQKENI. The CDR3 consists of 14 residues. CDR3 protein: CASSQQGPNEKLFF. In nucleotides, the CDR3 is TGTGCCAGCTCACAACAGGGCCCTAATGAAAAACTGTTTTTT.

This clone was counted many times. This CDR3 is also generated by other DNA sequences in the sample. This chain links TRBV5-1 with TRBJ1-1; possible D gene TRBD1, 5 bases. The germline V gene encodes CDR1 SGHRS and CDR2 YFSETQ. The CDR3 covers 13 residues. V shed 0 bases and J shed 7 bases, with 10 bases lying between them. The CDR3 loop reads CASSLEGNGEAFF. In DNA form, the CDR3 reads TGCGCCAGCAGCTTGGAGGGGAATGGTGAAGCTTTCTTT.

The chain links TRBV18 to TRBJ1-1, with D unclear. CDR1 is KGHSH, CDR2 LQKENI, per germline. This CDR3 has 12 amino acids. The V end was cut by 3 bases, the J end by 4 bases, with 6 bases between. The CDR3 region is CASSPMATEAFF. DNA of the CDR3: TGTGCCAGCTCACCGATGGCCACTGAAGCTTTCTTT.

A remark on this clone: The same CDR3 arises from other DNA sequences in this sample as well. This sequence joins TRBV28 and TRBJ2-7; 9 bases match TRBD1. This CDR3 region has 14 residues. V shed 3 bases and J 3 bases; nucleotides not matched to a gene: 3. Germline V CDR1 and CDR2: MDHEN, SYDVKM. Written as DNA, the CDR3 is TGTGCCAGCAGTTTTCCGGGACAGGGCTACGAGCAGTACTTC. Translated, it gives CASSFPGQGYEQYF.

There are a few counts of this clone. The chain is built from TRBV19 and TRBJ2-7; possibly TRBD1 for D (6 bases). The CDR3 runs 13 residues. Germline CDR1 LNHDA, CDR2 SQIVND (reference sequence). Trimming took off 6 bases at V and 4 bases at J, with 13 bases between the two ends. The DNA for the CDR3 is TGTGCCAGTAGCCGGGACATCCTTTACGAGCAGTACTTC. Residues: CASSRDILYEQYF.

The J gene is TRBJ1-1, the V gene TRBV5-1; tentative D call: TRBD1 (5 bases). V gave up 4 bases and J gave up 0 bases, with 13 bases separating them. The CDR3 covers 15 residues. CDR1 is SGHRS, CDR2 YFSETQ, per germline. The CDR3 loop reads CASSPTDRLNTEAFF. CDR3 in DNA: TGCGCCAGCAGCCCCACTGACAGACTGAACACTGAAGCTTTCTTT.

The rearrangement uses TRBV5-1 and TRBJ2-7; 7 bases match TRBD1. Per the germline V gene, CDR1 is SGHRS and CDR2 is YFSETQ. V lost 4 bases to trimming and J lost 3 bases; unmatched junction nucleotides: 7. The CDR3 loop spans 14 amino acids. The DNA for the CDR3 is TGCGCCAGCAGCGTGGGCCCAGGGGGCTACGAGCAGTACTTC. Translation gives CASSVGPGGYEQYF.

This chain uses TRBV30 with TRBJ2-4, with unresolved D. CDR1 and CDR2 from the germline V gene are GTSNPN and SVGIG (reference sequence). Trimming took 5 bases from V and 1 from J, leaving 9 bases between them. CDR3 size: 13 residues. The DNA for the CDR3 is TGTGCCTGGGGGTTGGGGGCCAAAAACATTCAGTACTTC. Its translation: CAWGLGAKNIQYF. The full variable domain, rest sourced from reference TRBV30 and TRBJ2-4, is SQTIHQWPATLVQPVGSPLSLECTVEGTSNPNLYWYRQAAGRGLQLLFYSVGIGQISSEVPQNLSASRPQDRQFILSSKKLLLSDSGFYLCAWGLGAKNIQYFGAGTRLSVL.

The CDR3 is CASSLDGVNEQFF. The CDR3 DNA sequence: TGCGCCAGCAGCTTGGATGGGGTTAATGAGCAGTTCTTC. The chain combines TRBV5-1 with TRBJ2-1; D unresolved. Trimming cost V 0 bases and J 7 bases, with 8 bases left between them. The CDR3 sequence is 13 residues long. The germline CDR1 and CDR2 sequences are SGHRS and YFSETQ.

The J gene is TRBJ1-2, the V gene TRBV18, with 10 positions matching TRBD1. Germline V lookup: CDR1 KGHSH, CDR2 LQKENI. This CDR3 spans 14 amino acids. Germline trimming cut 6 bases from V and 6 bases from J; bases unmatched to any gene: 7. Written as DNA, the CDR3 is TGTGCCAGCTCCAAAGGACAGGGGGTCGATGGCTACACCTTC. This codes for CASSKGQGVDGYTF.

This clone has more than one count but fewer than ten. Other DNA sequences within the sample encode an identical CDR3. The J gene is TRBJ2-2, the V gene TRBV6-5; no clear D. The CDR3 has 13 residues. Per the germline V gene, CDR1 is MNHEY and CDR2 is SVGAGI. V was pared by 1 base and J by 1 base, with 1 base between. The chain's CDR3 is CASSYLNTGELFF. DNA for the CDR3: TGTGCCAGCAGTTACTTGAACACCGGGGAGCTGTTTTTT.

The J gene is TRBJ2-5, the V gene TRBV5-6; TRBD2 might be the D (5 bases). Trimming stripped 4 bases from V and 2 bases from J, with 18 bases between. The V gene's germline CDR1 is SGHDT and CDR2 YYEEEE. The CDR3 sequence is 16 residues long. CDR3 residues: CASSPRRFRGQETQYF. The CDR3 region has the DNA TGTGCCAGCAGCCCGCGTCGTTTCCGGGGACAAGAGACCCAGTACTTC.

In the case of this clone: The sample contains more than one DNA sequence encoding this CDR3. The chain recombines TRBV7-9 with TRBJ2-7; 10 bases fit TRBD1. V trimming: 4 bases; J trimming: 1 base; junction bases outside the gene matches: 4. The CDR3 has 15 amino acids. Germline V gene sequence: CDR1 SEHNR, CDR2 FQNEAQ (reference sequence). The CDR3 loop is CASSSPGQGSYEQYF. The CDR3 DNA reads TGTGCCAGCAGCTCACCGGGACAGGGGTCCTACGAGCAGTACTTC.

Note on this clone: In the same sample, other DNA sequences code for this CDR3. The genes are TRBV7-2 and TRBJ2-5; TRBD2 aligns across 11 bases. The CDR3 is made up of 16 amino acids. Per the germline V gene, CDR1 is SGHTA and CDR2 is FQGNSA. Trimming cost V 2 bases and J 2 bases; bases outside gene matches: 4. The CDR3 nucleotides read TGTGCCAGCAGCTTAAGTACTAGCGGGGGACAAGAGACCCAGTACTTC. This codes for CASSLSTSGGQETQYF.

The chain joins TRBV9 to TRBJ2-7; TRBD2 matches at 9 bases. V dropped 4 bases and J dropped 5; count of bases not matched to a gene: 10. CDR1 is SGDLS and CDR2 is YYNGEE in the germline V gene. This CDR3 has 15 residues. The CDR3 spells CASSRGLAPEDEQYF. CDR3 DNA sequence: TGTGCCAGCAGCCGAGGACTAGCGCCCGAGGACGAGCAGTACTTC.

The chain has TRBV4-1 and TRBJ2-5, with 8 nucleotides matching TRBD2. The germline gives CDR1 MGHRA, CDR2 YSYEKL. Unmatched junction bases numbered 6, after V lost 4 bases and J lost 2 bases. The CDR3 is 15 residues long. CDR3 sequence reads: CASSLTSVHQETQYF. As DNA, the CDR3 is TGCGCCAGCAGCCTGACTAGCGTACATCAAGAGACCCAGTACTTC.

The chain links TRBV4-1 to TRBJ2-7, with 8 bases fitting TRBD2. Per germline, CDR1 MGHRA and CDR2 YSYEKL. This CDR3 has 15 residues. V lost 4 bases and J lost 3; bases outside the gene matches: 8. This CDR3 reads CASSPRGGRSYEQYF. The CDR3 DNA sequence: TGCGCCAGCAGCCCCCGGGGGGGAAGGAGCTACGAGCAGTACTTC.

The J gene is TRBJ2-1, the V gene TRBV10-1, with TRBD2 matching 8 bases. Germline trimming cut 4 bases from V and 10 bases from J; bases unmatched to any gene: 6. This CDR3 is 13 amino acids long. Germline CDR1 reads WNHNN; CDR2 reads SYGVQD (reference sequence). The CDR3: CASSAASGLEQFF. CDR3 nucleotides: TGCGCCAGCAGTGCGGCTAGCGGGTTGGAGCAGTTCTTC.